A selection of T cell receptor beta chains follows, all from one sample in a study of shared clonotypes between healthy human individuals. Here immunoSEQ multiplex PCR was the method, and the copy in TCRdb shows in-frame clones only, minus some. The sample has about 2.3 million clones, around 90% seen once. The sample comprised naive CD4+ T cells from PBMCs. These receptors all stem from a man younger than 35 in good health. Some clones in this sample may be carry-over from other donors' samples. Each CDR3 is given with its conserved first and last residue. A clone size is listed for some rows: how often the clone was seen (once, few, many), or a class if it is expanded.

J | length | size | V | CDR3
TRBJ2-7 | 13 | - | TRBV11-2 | CASSPLGNYEQYF
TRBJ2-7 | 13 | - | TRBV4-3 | CASSQSLGGEQYF
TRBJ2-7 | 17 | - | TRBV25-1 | CASSEPGLAGVTYEQYF
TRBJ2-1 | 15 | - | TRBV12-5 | CASGQTGFGPSEQFF
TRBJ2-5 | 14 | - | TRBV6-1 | CATNPVPGGETQYF
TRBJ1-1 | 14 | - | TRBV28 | CATQSPGQHTEAFF
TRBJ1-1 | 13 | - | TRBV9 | CASSVLEDTEAFF
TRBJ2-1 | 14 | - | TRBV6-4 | CASSDALLGGEQFF
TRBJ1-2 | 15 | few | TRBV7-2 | CASSLGDGLKRGYTF
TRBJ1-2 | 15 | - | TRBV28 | CASTQPDRYNLGYTF
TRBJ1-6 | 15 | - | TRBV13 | CASSLVAGGNSPLHF
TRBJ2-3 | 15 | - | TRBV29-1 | CSVVIAGGPTDTQYF
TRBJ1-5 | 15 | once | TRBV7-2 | CASRNRGLSNQPQHF
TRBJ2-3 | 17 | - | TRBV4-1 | CASSKGGSRDSTDTQYF
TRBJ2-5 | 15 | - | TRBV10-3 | CAISPGTGSGETQYF
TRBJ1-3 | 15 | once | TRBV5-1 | CASSPRPQLGNTIYF
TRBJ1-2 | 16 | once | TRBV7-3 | CASSPYRDRSLYGYTF
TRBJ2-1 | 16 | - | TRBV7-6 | CASSLIAGGLYNEQFF
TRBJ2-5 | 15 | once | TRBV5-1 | CASSLGTSGGETQYF
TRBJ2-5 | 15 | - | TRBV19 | CASSSMDRGWETQYF
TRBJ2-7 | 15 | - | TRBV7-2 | CASRYAGTAPYEQYF
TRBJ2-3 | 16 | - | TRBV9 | CASSGRTSGRWNTQYF
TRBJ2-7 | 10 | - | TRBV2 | CASSVSEQYF
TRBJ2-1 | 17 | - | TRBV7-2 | CASSLALKGVLRNEQFF
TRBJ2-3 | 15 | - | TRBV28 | CASSEQGSSTDTQYF
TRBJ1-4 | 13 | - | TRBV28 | CANSGGPDEKLFF
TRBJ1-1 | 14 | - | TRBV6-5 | CASSYSIGGDLAFF
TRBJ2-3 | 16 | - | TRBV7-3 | CASSGPTTSGPDTQYF
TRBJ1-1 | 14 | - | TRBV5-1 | CASSFAVGSTEAFF
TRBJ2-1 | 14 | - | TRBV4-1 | CASSQRSATNEQFF
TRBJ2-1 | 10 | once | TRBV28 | CAPRENEQFF
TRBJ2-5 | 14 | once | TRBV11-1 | CASSLGRIQETQYF
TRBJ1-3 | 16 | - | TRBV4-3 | CASSLLINEPGNTIYF
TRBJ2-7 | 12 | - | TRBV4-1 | CASSQLPGEQYF
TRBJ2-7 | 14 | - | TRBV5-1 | CASSLGGGTYEQYF
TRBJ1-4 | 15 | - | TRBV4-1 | CASSQDGGFSRKLFF
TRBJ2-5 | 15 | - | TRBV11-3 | CASSPGQGGQETQYF
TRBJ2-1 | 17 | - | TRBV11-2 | CASTVRRAGGAYNEQFF
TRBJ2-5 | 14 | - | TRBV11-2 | CASSKTKPRETQYF
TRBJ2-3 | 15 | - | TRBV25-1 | CASSEGPGGTDTQYF
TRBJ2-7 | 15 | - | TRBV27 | CASSLTGFSSYEQYF
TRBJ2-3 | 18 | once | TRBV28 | CASSERRTSGGRTDTQYF
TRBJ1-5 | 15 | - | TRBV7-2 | CASSLSQGWNQPQHF
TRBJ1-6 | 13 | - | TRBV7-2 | CASSPAQGTPLHF
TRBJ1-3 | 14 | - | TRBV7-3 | CASSPGGSGNTIYF
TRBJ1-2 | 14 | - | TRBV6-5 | CATNPQVAPNGYTF
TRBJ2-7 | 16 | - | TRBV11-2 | CASSLDLKASAYEQYF
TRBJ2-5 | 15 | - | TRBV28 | CASIKPSAGQETQYF
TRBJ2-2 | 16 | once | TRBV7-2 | CASSFWVAGATGELFF
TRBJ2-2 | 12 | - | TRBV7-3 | CASSLNAGELFF
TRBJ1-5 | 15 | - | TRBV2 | CASSDPRKSNQPQHF